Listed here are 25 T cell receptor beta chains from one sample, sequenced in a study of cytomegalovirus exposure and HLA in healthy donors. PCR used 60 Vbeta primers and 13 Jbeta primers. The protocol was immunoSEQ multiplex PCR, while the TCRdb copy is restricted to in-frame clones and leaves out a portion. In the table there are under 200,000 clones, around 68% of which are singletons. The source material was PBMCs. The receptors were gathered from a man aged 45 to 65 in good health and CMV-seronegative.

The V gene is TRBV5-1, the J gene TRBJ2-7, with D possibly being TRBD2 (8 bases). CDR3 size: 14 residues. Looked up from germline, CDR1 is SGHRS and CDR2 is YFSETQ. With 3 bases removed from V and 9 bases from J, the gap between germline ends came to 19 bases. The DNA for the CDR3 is TGCGCCAGCAGCTGGGGACAGCGGGGGAAGGGGCAGTACTTC. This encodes CASSWGQRGKGQYF.

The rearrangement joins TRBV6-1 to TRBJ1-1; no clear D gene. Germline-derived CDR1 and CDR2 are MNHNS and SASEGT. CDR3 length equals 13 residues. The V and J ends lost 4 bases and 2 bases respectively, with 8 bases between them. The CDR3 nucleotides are TGTGCCAGCAGTGCCACAGAAAACACTGAAGCTTTCTTT. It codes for CASSATENTEAFF.

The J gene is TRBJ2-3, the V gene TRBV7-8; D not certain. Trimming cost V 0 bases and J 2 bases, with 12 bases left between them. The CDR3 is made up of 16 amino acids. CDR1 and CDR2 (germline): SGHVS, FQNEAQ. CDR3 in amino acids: CASSLAFNYPTDTQYF. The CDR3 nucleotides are TGTGCCAGCAGCTTAGCGTTTAACTACCCCACAGATACGCAGTATTTT.

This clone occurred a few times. The CDR3 DNA reads as TGTGCCAGCCACCGACAGGGAGCTAACTATGGCTACACCTTC. It specifies CASHRQGANYGYTF. The chain employs TRBV28 and TRBJ1-2, with 7 bases lining up with TRBD1. Unmatched junction bases numbered 6, after V lost 8 bases and J lost 0 bases. Per germline, CDR1 MDHEN and CDR2 SYDVKM. CDR3 length: 14 residues.

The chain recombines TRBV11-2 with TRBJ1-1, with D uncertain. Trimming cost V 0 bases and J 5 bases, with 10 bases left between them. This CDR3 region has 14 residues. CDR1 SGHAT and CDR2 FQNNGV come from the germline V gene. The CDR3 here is CASSLDFLRTEAFF. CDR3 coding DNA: TGTGCCAGCAGCTTAGACTTTTTGAGGACTGAAGCTTTCTTT. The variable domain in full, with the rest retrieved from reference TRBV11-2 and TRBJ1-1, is EAGVAQSPRYKIIEKRQSVAFWCNPISGHATLYWYQQILGQGPKLLIQFQNNGVVDDSQLPKDRFSAERLKGVDSTLKIQPAKLEDSAVYLCASSLDFLRTEAFFGQGTRLTVV.

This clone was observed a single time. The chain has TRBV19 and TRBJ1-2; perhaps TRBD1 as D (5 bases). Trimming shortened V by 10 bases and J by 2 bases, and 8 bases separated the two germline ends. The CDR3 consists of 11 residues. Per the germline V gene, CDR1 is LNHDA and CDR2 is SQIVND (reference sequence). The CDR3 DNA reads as TGTGCCACCAGGGAAAACTATGGCTACACCTTC. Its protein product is CATRENYGYTF.

The CDR3 protein is CASTRGPMNTEAFF. The CDR3 DNA reads as TGTGCCAGCACCAGGGGGCCCATGAACACTGAAGCTTTCTTT. This rearrangement joins TRBV5-4 to TRBJ1-1; 8 positions match TRBD1. The germline V gene encodes CDR1 SGHNT and CDR2 YYREEE (reference sequence). The CDR3 is 14 amino acids. Trimming at V came to 6 bases and at J to 0 bases, leaving 4 bases not matched to a gene.

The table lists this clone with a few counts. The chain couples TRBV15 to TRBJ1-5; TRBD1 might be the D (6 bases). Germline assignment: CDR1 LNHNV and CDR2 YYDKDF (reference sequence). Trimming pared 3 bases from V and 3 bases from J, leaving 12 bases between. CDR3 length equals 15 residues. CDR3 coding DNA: TGTGCCACCAGCAGCGGACAGTATGACAATCAGCCCCAGCATTTT. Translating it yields CATSSGQYDNQPQHF.

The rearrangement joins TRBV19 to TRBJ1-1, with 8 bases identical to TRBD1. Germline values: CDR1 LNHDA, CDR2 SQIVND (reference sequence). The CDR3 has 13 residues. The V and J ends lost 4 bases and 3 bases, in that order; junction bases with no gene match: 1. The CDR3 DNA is TGTGCCAGTAGTAAGGACAGGGACACTGAAGCTTTCTTT. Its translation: CASSKDRDTEAFF. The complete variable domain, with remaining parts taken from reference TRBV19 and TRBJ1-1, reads DGGITQSPKYLFRKEGQNVTLSCEQNLNHDAMYWYRQDPGQGLRLIYYSQIVNDFQKGDIAEGYSVSREKKESFPLTVTSAQKNPTAFYLCASSKDRDTEAFFGQGTRLTVV.

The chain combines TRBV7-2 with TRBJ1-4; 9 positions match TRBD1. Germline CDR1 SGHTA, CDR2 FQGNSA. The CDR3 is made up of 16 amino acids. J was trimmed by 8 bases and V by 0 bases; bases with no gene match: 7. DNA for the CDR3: TGTGCCAGCAGCTTAGCGCTCGGACAGGGGTACGAAAAACTGTTTTTT. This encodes CASSLALGQGYEKLFF.

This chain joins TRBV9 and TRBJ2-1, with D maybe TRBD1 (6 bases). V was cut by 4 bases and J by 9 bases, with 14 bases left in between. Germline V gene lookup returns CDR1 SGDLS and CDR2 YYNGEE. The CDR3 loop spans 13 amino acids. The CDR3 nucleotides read TGTGCCAGCAGCATACAGGGTGGCACTGAGCAGTTCTTC. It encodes CASSIQGGTEQFF.

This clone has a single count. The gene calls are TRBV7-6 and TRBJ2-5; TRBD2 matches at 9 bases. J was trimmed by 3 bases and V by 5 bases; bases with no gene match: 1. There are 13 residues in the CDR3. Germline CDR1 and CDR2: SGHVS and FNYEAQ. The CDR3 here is CASSRLAEETQYF. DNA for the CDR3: TGTGCCAGCAGCCGACTAGCGGAAGAGACCCAGTACTTC.

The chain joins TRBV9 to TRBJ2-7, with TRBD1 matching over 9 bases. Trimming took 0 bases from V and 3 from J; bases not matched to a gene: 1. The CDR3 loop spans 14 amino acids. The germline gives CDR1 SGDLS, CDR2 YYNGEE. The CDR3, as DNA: TGTGCCAGCAGCGTAGGGGGACAGGGCTACGAGCAGTACTTC. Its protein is CASSVGGQGYEQYF.

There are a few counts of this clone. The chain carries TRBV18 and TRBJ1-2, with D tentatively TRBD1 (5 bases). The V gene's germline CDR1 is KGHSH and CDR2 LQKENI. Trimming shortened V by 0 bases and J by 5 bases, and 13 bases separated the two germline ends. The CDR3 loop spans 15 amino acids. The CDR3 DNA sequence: TGTGCCAGCTCACCACCGGCAGCCCCAGGGTATGGCTACACCTTC. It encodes CASSPPAAPGYGYTF.

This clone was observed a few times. CDR3 DNA: TGTGCCAGCAGCTTAGCGGGGGGGGGAGCCTACCTTCCCCAAGAGACCCAGTACTTC. As protein: CASSLAGGGAYLPQETQYF. This rearrangement joins TRBV7-2 to TRBJ2-5, with 7 bases lining up with TRBD2. The CDR3 loop spans 19 amino acids. The germline V gene has CDR1 SGHTA and CDR2 FQGNSA. J was trimmed by 1 base and V by 0 bases; bases with no gene match: 14.

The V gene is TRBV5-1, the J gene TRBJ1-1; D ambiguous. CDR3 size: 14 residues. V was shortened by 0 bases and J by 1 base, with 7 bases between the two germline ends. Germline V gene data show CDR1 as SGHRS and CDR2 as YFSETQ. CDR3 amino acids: CASSLGQRNTEAFF. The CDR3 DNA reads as TGCGCCAGCAGCTTGGGGCAACGGAACACTGAAGCTTTCTTT.

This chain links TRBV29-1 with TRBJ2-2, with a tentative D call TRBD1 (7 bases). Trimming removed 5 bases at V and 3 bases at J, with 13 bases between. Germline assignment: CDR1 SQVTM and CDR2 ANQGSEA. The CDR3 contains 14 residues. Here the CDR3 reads CSVYFRGDTGELFF. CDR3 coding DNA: TGCAGCGTTTACTTCAGGGGGGACACCGGGGAGCTGTTTTTT.

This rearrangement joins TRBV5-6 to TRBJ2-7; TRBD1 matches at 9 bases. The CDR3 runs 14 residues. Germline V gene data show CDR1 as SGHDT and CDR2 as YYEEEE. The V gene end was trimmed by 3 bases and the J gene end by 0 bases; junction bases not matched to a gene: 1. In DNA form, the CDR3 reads TGTGCCAGCAGCTGGGGACAGGGCTCCTACGAGCAGTACTTC. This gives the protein CASSWGQGSYEQYF.

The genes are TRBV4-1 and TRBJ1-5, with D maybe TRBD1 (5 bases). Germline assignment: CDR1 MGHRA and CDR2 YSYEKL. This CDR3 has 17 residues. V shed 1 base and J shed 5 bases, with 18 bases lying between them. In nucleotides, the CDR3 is TGCGCCAGCAGCCAAGTAGCCGGGTACGGGGGAGATCAGCCCCAGCATTTT. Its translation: CASSQVAGYGGDQPQHF.

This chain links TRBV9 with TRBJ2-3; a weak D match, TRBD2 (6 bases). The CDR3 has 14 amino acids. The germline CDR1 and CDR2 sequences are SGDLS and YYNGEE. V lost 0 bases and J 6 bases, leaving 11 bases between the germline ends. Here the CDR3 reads CASSVGRGDDTQYF. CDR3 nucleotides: TGTGCCAGCAGCGTAGGGCGGGGTGACGATACGCAGTATTTT.

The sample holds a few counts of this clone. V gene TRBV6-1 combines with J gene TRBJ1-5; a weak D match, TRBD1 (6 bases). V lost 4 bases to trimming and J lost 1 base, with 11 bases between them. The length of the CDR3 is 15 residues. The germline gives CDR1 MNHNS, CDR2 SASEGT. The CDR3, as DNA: TGTGCCAGCAGTGGGGGGCTTTTAAGCAATCAGCCCCAGCATTTT. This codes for CASSGGLLSNQPQHF.

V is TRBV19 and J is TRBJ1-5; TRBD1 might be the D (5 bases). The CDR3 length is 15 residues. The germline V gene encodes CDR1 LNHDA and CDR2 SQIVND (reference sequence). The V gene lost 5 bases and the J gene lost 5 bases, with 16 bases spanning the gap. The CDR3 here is CASSPTPGRDQPQHF. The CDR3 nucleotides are TGTGCCAGTAGTCCTACACCAGGGAGGGATCAGCCCCAGCATTTT. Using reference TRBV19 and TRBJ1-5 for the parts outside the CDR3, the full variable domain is DGGITQSPKYLFRKEGQNVTLSCEQNLNHDAMYWYRQDPGQGLRLIYYSQIVNDFQKGDIAEGYSVSREKKESFPLTVTSAQKNPTAFYLCASSPTPGRDQPQHFGDGTRLSIL.

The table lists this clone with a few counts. The CDR3 coding sequence is TGTGCCAGCAGTTTAGGGGGACTAGCGGGGCCGTACACCGGGGAGCTGTTTTTT. It is translated as CASSLGGLAGPYTGELFF. The V gene is TRBV27, the J gene TRBJ2-2; 13 bases map to TRBD2. After removal of 2 bases from V and 3 bases from J, the junction contained 6 bases not matched to a gene. Germline V gene sequence: CDR1 MNHEY, CDR2 SMNVEV (reference sequence). CDR3 length equals 18 residues.

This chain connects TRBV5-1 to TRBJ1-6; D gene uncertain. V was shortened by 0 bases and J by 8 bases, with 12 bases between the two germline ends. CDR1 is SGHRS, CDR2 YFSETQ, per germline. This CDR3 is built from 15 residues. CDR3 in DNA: TGCGCCAGCAGCTTGGGTGAGATAGACTATTCACCCCTCCACTTT. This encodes CASSLGEIDYSPLHF.

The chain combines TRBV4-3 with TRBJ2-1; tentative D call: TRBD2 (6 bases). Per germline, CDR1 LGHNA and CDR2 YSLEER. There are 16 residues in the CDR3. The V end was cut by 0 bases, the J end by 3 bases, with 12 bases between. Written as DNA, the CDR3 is TGCGCCAGCAGCCAAGATTTGGCGGGGATCTACAATGAGCAGTTCTTC. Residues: CASSQDLAGIYNEQFF.